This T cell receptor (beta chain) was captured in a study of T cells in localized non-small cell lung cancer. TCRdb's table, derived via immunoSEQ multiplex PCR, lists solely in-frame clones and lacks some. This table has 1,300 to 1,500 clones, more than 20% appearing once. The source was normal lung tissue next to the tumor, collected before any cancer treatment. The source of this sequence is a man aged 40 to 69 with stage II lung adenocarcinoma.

The CDR3 sequence: CASSLVDGSTTYEQYF. CDR3 nucleotides: TGTGCCAGTAGTTTAGTTGACGGGAGTACGACCTACGAGCAGTACTTC. V usage is TRBV19 and J usage is TRBJ2-7; maybe TRBD2 (6 bases). Germline V gene lookup returns CDR1 LNHDA and CDR2 SQIVND (reference sequence). Between the trimmed V and J ends, which lost 5 bases and 2 bases, there was a span of 19 bases. The CDR3 totals 16 residues.